This T cell receptor (beta chain) comes out of a study of T cell responses to AZD1222 COVID-19 vaccine (dated by TCRdb to the early 2020s). Notes on the research overall: AZD1222 recipients with second doses at about 4 weeks or about 12 weeks were pooled, because spike-specific TCR depth and breadth did not differ between schedules. TCR sequencing covered more than 230 trial participants: around 210 given two doses of AZD1222 and approximately 25 given two doses of MenACWY control vaccine. Trial participants were enrolled into age subgroups of 18-55, 56-69 and 70-plus years, which contained 148, 28 and 57 TCR-sequenced participants, respectively.

The CDR3 regions of human TCRbeta chains were analyzed by immunosequencing. In the source study's methods: TCRs in the repertoires were compared against a reference library of SARS-CoV-2-specific TCRs that had been generated with the MIRA antigen-specificity platform. Breadth was defined as the fraction of unique TCRs that were SARS-CoV-2-associated. Depth was defined as the fraction of total T cells that were SARS-CoV-2-associated. Using the MIRA data, each spike-specific TCR was assigned both to the spike region to which the TCR was reactive and to a CD4 or CD8 class. Log10-transformed breadth and depth values were compared by one-way ANOVA with Sidak's multiple comparisons tests. The source is immuneACCESS, and TCRdb retained only in-frame sequences with V and J called. Part of the clones is not carried over; for the studies checked, unresolved V genes explain less than half of this, and the remainder is unexplained. V, J and clone size were drawn from that table, and D and trimming were deduced from the DNA. The sample records 150,000 to 200,000 clones, 85% to 95% of which are singletons. Around 9.3% of the sample is taken by the ten largest.

Results and caveats for the whole study, not just this receptor: Participants were mostly white British and included more females than males, and it was suggested by the authors that clonal diversity may have been underestimated. A significant rise in spike-specific TCR breadth and depth was observed after two AZD1222 doses relative to day 0 and relative to MenACWY recipients. Conclusions about previously exposed vaccinees are limited because only a handful of AZD1222 recipients were SARS-CoV-2 seropositive at baseline. In the small 56-69-year group, the increase in depth fell short of significance, most likely because of low power. No day 14 peak-response samples were available, so repertoires were characterized only after the peak T cell response. Reportedly, close to half of the unique spike-specific TCRs recognized epitopes lying outside the regions that are mutated in the B.1.351 and B.1.1.7 variants. Vaccine-associated CD4 TCRs spanned the whole spike protein, with dominant responses in regions 160-218 and 743-854.

Reading the label with the study, this specimen's time point is: baseline before first vaccination. The vaccinee samples were drawn from two UK trials, COV001 and COV002, one of which was a single-blind randomized controlled phase 2/3 trial testing AZD1222 (ChAdOx1 nCoV-19) in healthy adults. For TCRbeta chain sequencing, PBMC samples were collected from trial participants at day 0 and at day 28 after the second dose. Details on this clone: Its cognate antigen has yet to be identified. Base qualities were left out, and no much larger clone turns up one base away.

The specimen was peripheral blood, collected on day 0 of AZD1222 vaccination. This TCR was recovered from an adult in good health.

The DNA sequence is as follows: TGCAGCGTCGGTGATCGGGGGGGATACACCTTC. The resulting protein is CSVGDRGGYTF. This chain joins TRBV29-1 to TRBJ1-2, and the D gene may be TRBD1, 5 bases matching. V is cut by 6 bases and J by 11 bases, and the space between the germline ends is 16 bases. The CDR3 numbers 11 residues from cysteine through phenylalanine. This entry keeps only the CDR3 DNA: 33 bases, framed from base 1. CDR1 and CDR2, per the germline V gene, are SQVTM and ANQGSEA.